Below, 27 T cell receptor beta chains from the same sample are listed, as sequenced in a study of regulatory T cells in long-lasting Graves disease. Time point here: newly diagnosed GD, antithyroid drugs for less than 3 months. PBMC-extracted RNA yielded the TCR library. Both iRepertoire HTBI primers and Arm-PCR of CDR3 regions were used to build the TCR beta libraries. MiXCR was run by TCRdb on the multiplex PCR reads, yielding one entry per CDR3 protein. The sample contains about 530,000 distinct CDR3 sequences, about 15% of which appear only once. The same data also went into a second study, on T cells in Graves' hyperthyroidism and ophthalmopathy.

Sequenced here: peripheral blood mononuclear cells (PBMCs), sampled at new diagnosis, from a patient treated with antithyroid drugs. Receptors were obtained from a woman aged 40 to 65 with Graves disease.

This rearrangement joins TRBV19 to TRBJ1-6; 8 bases map to TRBD1. The V segment lost 4 bases and the J segment 7 bases; nucleotides outside the gene matches: 9. CDR1 and CDR2 from the germline V gene are LNHDA and SQIVND (reference sequence). This CDR3 region has 16 residues. CDR3 coding DNA: TGTGCCAGTAGTACCCTTCCGGGACAGGAGAATTCACCCCTCCACTTT. It specifies CASSTLPGQENSPLHF.

This clonotype has ten or more counts. CDR3 nucleotides: TGCAGTGCTAGAGCGGCGTCTGTAGCTTTCTTT. Residues: CSARAASVAFF. This chain uses TRBV20-1 with TRBJ1-1; D is unresolved. The germline CDR1 and CDR2 sequences are DFQATT and SNEGSKA (reference sequence). V gave up 1 base and J gave up 10 bases, with 10 bases separating them. There are 11 residues in the CDR3.

This clonotype was observed at least ten times. The chain's CDR3 is CASRLSTSPYEQYF. Here the CDR3 DNA reads TGTGCCAGCAGACTTTCGACATCTCCCTACGAGCAGTACTTC. The chain combines TRBV6-1 with TRBJ2-7; the D is unclear. Germline-derived CDR1 and CDR2 are MNHNS and SASEGT. Trimming took 6 bases from V and 2 from J, leaving 14 bases between them. The CDR3 runs 14 residues.

Ten or more counts support this clonotype. V gene TRBV28 combines with J gene TRBJ1-1; 9 bases match TRBD1. The CDR3 loop spans 15 amino acids. CDR1 and CDR2 (germline): MDHEN, SYDVKM. V shed 6 bases, J shed 2 bases, and the junction held 7 bases outside the gene matches. The CDR3 spells CASRGQGAQNTEAFF. The CDR3 DNA reads TGTGCCAGCAGGGGACAGGGCGCTCAAAACACTGAAGCTTTCTTT.

This clonotype was detected many times. The chain has TRBV11-3 and TRBJ1-3; D is undetermined. Trimming cost V 3 bases and J 4 bases, with 13 bases left between them. This CDR3 is built from 15 residues. Germline V gives CDR1 SGHNT, CDR2 YENEEA. Here the CDR3 reads CASSFSQKVGNTIYF. Written as DNA, the CDR3 is TGTGCCAGCAGCTTTTCCCAGAAGGTCGGAAACACCATATATTTT.

This clonotype was recorded at least ten times. The chain carries TRBV6-1 and TRBJ1-2; no reliable D call. The V and J ends lost 3 bases and 6 bases respectively, with 8 bases between them. The CDR3 has 12 amino acids. Per the germline V gene, CDR1 is MNHNS and CDR2 is SASEGT. This CDR3 reads CASSEARDGYTF. As DNA, the CDR3 is TGTGCCAGCAGTGAGGCGAGGGATGGCTACACCTTC.

The chain joins TRBV6-2 or TRBV6-3 to TRBJ2-3, with D unresolved. Germline V gives CDR1 MNHEY, CDR2 SVGEGT. The CDR3 runs to 11 residues. V was cut by 1 base and J by 5 bases, with 1 base left in between. CDR3 sequence reads: CASSYLDTQYF. The DNA of the CDR3 is TGTGCCAGCAGTTACTTAGATACGCAGTATTTT.

The sample holds a few counts of this clonotype. The missing conserved phenylalanine or tryptophan at the end of this CDR3 makes a read error likely. The chain links TRBV6-2 or TRBV6-3 to TRBJ2-3; 7 bases are shared with TRBD2. The germline CDR1 and CDR2 sequences are MNHEY and SVGEGT. The junction had 3 bases not matched to a gene; V was cut back by 7 bases and J by 5 bases. This CDR3 has 12 residues. CDR3 in amino acids: CASTAGVDTQYC. The CDR3 nucleotides are TGTGCCAGCACTGCGGGGGTAGATACGCAGTATTGT.

The chain links TRBV19 to TRBJ1-5, with D uncertain. This CDR3 has 15 residues. V was pared by 6 bases and J by 7 bases, with 19 bases between. CDR1 LNHDA and CDR2 SQIVND come from the germline V gene (reference sequence). CDR3 sequence: CASSNLDLLKQPQHF. The CDR3 region has the DNA TGTGCCAGTAGCAATTTGGACCTCCTAAAACAGCCCCAGCATTTT.

This clonotype was recorded many times. CDR3 DNA sequence: TGCGCCAGCAGCCAAGATGGTAGCGGGGTAGAGACCCAGTACTTC. Its translation is CASSQDGSGVETQYF. This chain connects TRBV4-1 to TRBJ2-5; 8 bases line up with TRBD2. This CDR3 has 15 residues. Germline V gives CDR1 MGHRA, CDR2 YSYEKL. V was pared by 0 bases and J by 4 bases, with 4 bases of the junction left unmatched.

This clonotype came up many times. The chain carries TRBV5-1 and TRBJ2-2; a possible D gene is TRBD1 (6 bases). The germline gives CDR1 SGHRS, CDR2 YFSETQ. Trimming took off 5 bases at V and 6 bases at J, with 17 bases between the two ends. The CDR3 loop spans 15 amino acids. The CDR3 region has the DNA TGCGCCAGCAGACCGCAGGGGTCTTGGGCCGGGGAGCTGTTTTTT. Protein product: CASRPQGSWAGELFF.

The table lists this clonotype with a few counts. For the CDR3, the DNA is TGTGCCAGCGCAAGGGGGCGGGAGGAGACCCAGTACTTC. Amino acid sequence: CASARGREETQYF. The chain employs TRBV7-2 and TRBJ2-5; the D call may be TRBD1 or TRBD2 (7 bases each). There are 13 residues in the CDR3. The germline gives CDR1 SGHTA, CDR2 FQGNSA. V was clipped by 8 bases and J by 5 bases, with 15 bases between them.

In its sample, this clonotype was seen many times. The chain joins TRBV10-3 to TRBJ2-1, with 9 nucleotides matching TRBD2. The CDR3 consists of 15 residues. Germline CDR1 is ENHRY and CDR2 is SYGVKD. The V segment lost 3 bases and the J segment 7 bases; nucleotides outside the gene matches: 7. The CDR3 bases are TGTGCCATCAGTGAATTTAGCGGGGGCAAAAATGAGCAGTTCTTC. Amino acids: CAISEFSGGKNEQFF.

This clonotype showed up many times. The chain is built from TRBV20-1 and TRBJ2-7, with D perhaps TRBD1 (6 bases). With 4 bases removed from V and 3 bases from J, the gap between germline ends came to 13 bases. Germline values: CDR1 DFQATT, CDR2 SNEGSKA (reference sequence). This CDR3 comprises 13 residues. CDR3 sequence: CSATGQFDYEQYF. CDR3 nucleotide sequence: TGCAGTGCTACCGGACAGTTCGACTACGAGCAGTACTTC.

This clonotype is a singleton in its sample. The chain combines TRBV11-2 with TRBJ2-2; 8 bases align to TRBD2. This CDR3 has 15 residues. With 2 bases clipped from V and 8 bases from J, the junction kept 7 bases outside the gene matches. Germline-derived CDR1 and CDR2 are SGHAT and FQNNGV. CDR3 region: CASSLTGGPSGELFF. The CDR3 DNA reads TGTGCCAGCAGCTTAACGGGGGGGCCATCTGGGGAGCTGTTTTTT.

This sequence joins TRBV19 and TRBJ1-1; D is uncertain. Trimming cost V 9 bases and J 0 bases, with 17 bases left between them. The germline gives CDR1 LNHDA, CDR2 SQIVND (reference sequence). This CDR3 has 15 residues. This CDR3 is CASRTDRLMNTEAFF. As DNA, the CDR3 is TGTGCCAGCCGGACGGATAGACTTATGAACACTGAAGCTTTCTTT.

This clonotype came up many times. The rearrangement links TRBV29-1 to TRBJ2-3; D uncertain. Germline V gives CDR1 SQVTM, CDR2 ANQGSEA. This CDR3 has 13 residues. V was pared by 4 bases and J by 0 bases, with 8 bases between. For the CDR3, the DNA is TGCAGCGTTGCTTCTGCTAGCACAGATACGCAGTATTTT. Amino acid sequence: CSVASASTDTQYF.

This clonotype turned up a few times. The chain's CDR3 is CASSSSGAGYEQYF. The CDR3 DNA reads TGTGCCAGCAGCTCCAGCGGGGCGGGCTACGAGCAGTACTTC. The chain links TRBV7-9 to TRBJ2-7; 7 positions match TRBD2. CDR1 is SEHNR, CDR2 FQNEAQ, per germline (reference sequence). The CDR3 length is 14 residues. Trimming removed 4 bases from V and 3 bases from J; junction bases left unmatched: 6.

In this sample, this clonotype turned up a few times. The chain recombines TRBV10-1 with TRBJ2-2; TRBD2 might be the D (6 bases). This CDR3 contains 13 residues. The V end lost 1 base, the J end lost 6 bases, and 6 bases lay between the germline ends. Germline CDR1 is WNHNN and CDR2 is SYGVQD (reference sequence). The CDR3 nucleotides are TGCGCCAGCAGTGAGTGGGAGGCCGGGGAGCTGTTTTTT. Amino acids: CASSEWEAGELFF.

The genes are TRBV6-2 or TRBV6-3 and TRBJ2-5; tentatively, D is TRBD2 (7 bases). The CDR3 runs 16 residues. CDR1 is MNHEY, CDR2 SVGEGT, per germline. Trimming pared 5 bases from V and 3 bases from J, leaving 19 bases between. CDR3 sequence: CASSENWRGPEETQYF. CDR3 DNA: TGTGCCAGCAGTGAAAATTGGCGGGGGCCTGAAGAGACCCAGTACTTC.

This clonotype showed up many times. This sequence joins TRBV4-1 and TRBJ2-7; D unclear. Germline CDR1 reads MGHRA; CDR2 reads YSYEKL. This CDR3 is built from 14 residues. V lost 1 base and J lost 3, with 10 bases in between. In DNA form, the CDR3 reads TGCGCCAGCAGCCAAGGGGCAGTCGACTACGAGCAGTACTTC. It is translated as CASSQGAVDYEQYF.

Only a few counts were recorded for this clonotype. V and J are TRBV6-2 or TRBV6-3 and TRBJ2-5, with D possibly TRBD1 on 6 matching bases. Germline CDR1 is MNHEY and CDR2 is SVGEGT. The CDR3 has 15 amino acids. Trimming removed 4 bases at V and 4 bases at J, with 16 bases between. CDR3 sequence (DNA): TGTGCCAGCAGTTCCAACAGGGAATTCCGAGAGACCCAGTACTTC. Its translation: CASSSNREFRETQYF.

This clonotype was detected a few times. The chain links TRBV5-8 to TRBJ1-5, with a tentative D call TRBD1 (5 bases). Germline CDR1 is SGHTS and CDR2 is YDEGEE. CDR3 length: 17 residues. V gave up 3 bases and J gave up 2 bases, with 18 bases separating them. CDR3 nucleotide sequence: TGTGCCAGCAGCTCTCTACCGGGGCACGGGGGCAATCAGCCCCAGCATTTT. Translating it yields CASSSLPGHGGNQPQHF. Full variable domain (missing parts from reference TRBV5-8 and TRBJ1-5): EAGVTQSPTHLIKTRGQQATLRCSPISGHTSVYWYQQALGLGLQFLLWYDEGEERNRGNFPPRFSGRQFPNYSSELNVNALELEDSALYLCASSSLPGHGGNQPQHFGDGTRLSIL.

This clonotype was counted a few times. The CDR3 loop is CASSGGGYTF. In nucleotides, the CDR3 is TGTGCCAGCTCAGGGGGCGGCTACACCTTC. The rearrangement joins TRBV2 to TRBJ1-2; 8 positions agree with TRBD1. The V segment lost 8 bases and the J segment 8 bases; nucleotides outside the gene matches: 1. Germline CDR1 SNHLY, CDR2 FYNNEI. The length of the CDR3 is 10 residues.

This clonotype was counted between two and nine times. V and J are TRBV18 and TRBJ2-5; 7 bases are a match to TRBD1. CDR1 and CDR2 from the germline V gene are KGHSH and LQKENI. The CDR3 extends over 15 amino acids. V shed 6 bases, J shed 2 bases, and the junction held 9 bases outside the gene matches. The CDR3 sequence is CASSRDRSFQETQYF. The CDR3 DNA follows: TGTGCCAGCTCCCGGGACAGAAGCTTTCAAGAGACCCAGTACTTC.

Many counts were recorded for this clonotype. The chain combines TRBV10-3 with TRBJ1-1; D remains unclear. This CDR3 has 14 amino acids. Germline values: CDR1 ENHRY, CDR2 SYGVKD. V was trimmed by 0 bases and J by 6 bases, leaving 11 bases between them. For the CDR3, the DNA is TGTGCCATCAGTGAGTCGCTAAGACGCGCTGAAGCTTTCTTT. It yields the protein CAISESLRRAEAFF.

V usage is TRBV19 and J usage is TRBJ2-2, with D tentatively TRBD1 (5 bases). The CDR3 has 11 amino acids. Trimming left V 6 bases short and J 7 bases short, with 6 bases between. CDR1 is LNHDA and CDR2 is SQIVND in the germline V gene (reference sequence). DNA of the CDR3: TGTGCCAGTAGAGGGGTCGGGGAGCTGTTTTTT. Protein: CASRGVGELFF.